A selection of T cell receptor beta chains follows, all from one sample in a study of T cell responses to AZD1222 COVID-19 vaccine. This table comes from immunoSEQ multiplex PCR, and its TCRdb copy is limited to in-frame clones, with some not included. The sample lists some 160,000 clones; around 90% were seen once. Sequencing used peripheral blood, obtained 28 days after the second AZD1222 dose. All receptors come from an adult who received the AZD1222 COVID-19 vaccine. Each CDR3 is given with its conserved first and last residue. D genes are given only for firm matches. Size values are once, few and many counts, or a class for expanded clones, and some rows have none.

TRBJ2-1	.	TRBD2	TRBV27	TGTGCCATCCTCCCACTGACTAGCGGGAGCAATGAGCAGTTCTTC	CAILPLTSGSNEQFF
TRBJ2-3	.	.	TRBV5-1	TGCGCCAGCAGCTACACAGATACGCAGTATTTT	CASSYTDTQYF
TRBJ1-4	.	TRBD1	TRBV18	TGTGCCAGCTCACCTTCCAGGGGGGTTGAAAAACTGTTTTTT	CASSPSRGVEKLFF
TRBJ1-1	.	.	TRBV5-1	TGCGCCAGCAGCCAAGACGCTGACAGGCGGAACACTGAAGCTTTCTTT	CASSQDADRRNTEAFF
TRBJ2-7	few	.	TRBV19	TGTGCCAGCGGAGAGTACCACCCTTCCGAGCAGTACTTC	CASGEYHPSEQYF
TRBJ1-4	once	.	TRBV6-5	TGTGCCAGCAGTTACCAAGTTTCCACAACTAATGAAAAACTGTTTTTT	CASSYQVSTTNEKLFF
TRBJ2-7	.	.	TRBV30	TGTGCCTGGAGAAGGCTAGCGAGACCTTTGCAGTACTTC	CAWRRLARPLQYF
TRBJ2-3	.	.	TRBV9	TGTGCCAGCAGCGAACCGGGACTCCTGCAGTATTTT	CASSEPGLLQYF
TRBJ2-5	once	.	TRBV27	TGTGCCAGCTCCCAAAGGCCCAACCGCCAAGAGACCCAGTACTTC	CASSQRPNRQETQYF
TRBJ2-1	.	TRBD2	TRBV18	TGTGCCAGCTCACCAGGTCAAACGGGAGGGCTCTACAATGAGCAGTTCTTC	CASSPGQTGGLYNEQFF
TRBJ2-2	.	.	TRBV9	TGTGCCAGCAGCGTAGCCCCGGTTGGGAACACCGGGGAGCTGTTTTTT	CASSVAPVGNTGELFF
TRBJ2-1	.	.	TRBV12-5	TGTGCTAGTGATGGGGGGCAGTATAATGAGCAGTTCTTC	CASDGGQYNEQFF
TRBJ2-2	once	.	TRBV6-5	TGTGCCAGCAGTTACAGGCAGGTTGACACCGGGGAGCTGTTTTTT	CASSYRQVDTGELFF
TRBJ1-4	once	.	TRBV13	TGTGCCAGCAGCTTAAGGGCCCTTAATGAAAAACTGTTTTTT	CASSLRALNEKLFF
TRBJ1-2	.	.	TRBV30	TGTGCCTGGAGTGTACTATCAGGGGTTGGCTACACCTTC	CAWSVLSGVGYTF
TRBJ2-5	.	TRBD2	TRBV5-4	TGTGCCAGCAGCGGGCCGTGGAGCGGGGGTCCCCAAGAGACCCAGTACTTC	CASSGPWSGGPQETQYF
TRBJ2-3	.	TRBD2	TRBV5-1	TGCGCCAGCAGCTTGGAGTGGCGGGGGAGGAGAGATACGCAGTATTTT	CASSLEWRGRRDTQYF
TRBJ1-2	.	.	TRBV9	TGTGCCAGCAGCGTAGACTTCTATGGCTACACCTTC	CASSVDFYGYTF
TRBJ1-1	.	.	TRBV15	TGTGCCACCAGCCCCAGCTCCCGGAACACTGAAGCTTTCTTT	CATSPSSRNTEAFF
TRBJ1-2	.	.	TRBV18	TGTGCCAGCTCACCACTTGCGCAGAACTATGGCTACACCTTC	CASSPLAQNYGYTF
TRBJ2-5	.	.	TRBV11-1	TGTGCCAGCAGCCGTATGGAAGACCAAGAGACCCAGTACTTC	CASSRMEDQETQYF
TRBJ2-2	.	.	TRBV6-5	TGTGCCAGCAGTTACTTGACAGGGAGGGCCGGGGAGCTGTTTTTT	CASSYLTGRAGELFF
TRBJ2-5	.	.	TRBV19	TGTGCCAGTAGTCCGCGGACAGGAGGGGAGACCCAGTACTTC	CASSPRTGGETQYF
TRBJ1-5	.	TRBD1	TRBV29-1	TGCAGCGCCCGGGGAGGGGGCGCGGGTCAGCCCCAGCATTTT	CSARGGGAGQPQHF
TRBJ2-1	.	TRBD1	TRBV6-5	TGTGCCAGCAGCCACCGGGACAGGCGAAATGAGCAGTTCTTC	CASSHRDRRNEQFF
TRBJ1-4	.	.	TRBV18	TGTGCCAGCTCACCACAAGGATTGACTAATGAAAAACTGTTTTTT	CASSPQGLTNEKLFF
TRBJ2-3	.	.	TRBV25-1	TGTGCCAGCAGTGAATCATCGGGGGCATACACGCAGTATTTT	CASSESSGAYTQYF
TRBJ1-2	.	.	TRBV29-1	TGCAGCGTTGAATTGGTAGATGGCTACACCTTC	CSVELVDGYTF
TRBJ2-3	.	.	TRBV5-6	TGTGCCAGCAGCTTTTTTTCCCCCCCGGCAGATACGCAGTATTTT	CASSFFSPPADTQYF
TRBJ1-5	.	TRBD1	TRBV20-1	TGCAGTGCTAGTCCCCTGGACAGGGTTGGTCAGCCCCAGCATTTT	CSASPLDRVGQPQHF
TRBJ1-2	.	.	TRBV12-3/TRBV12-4	TGTGCCAGCAGTGAGGACACATACTATGGCTACACCTTC	CASSEDTYYGYTF
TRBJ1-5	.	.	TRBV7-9	TGTGCCAGCAGCCCCAATAGCAATCAGCCCCAGCATTTT	CASSPNSNQPQHF